This T cell receptor (beta chain) was obtained from a study of T cell responses to AZD1222 COVID-19 vaccine. Overall study results and limits: Sampled repertoires all dated from after the peak T cell response.

Some clones are missing from TCRdb's copy, which holds only in-frame ones; the method was immunoSEQ multiplex PCR. The sample holds roughly 180,000 clones, about 90% seen once. On this clone itself: Its antigen is unidentified.

Second-dose schedules of about 4 or about 12 weeks were combined. Per the germline V gene, CDR1 is MNHEY and CDR2 is SVGAGI. The CDR3 covers 15 residues. The V and J ends lost 6 bases and 0 bases, in that order; junction bases with no gene match: 6. The sequence was obtained from an adult who received the AZD1222 COVID-19 vaccine. Sequencing used peripheral blood, obtained 28 days after the second AZD1222 dose. The chain carries TRBV6-5 and TRBJ2-3; 7 nucleotides match TRBD2. The CDR3 DNA follows: TGTGCCAGCAGGCTTAGCGGGTCTAGCACAGATACGCAGTATTTT. Translated: CASRLSGSSTDTQYF.